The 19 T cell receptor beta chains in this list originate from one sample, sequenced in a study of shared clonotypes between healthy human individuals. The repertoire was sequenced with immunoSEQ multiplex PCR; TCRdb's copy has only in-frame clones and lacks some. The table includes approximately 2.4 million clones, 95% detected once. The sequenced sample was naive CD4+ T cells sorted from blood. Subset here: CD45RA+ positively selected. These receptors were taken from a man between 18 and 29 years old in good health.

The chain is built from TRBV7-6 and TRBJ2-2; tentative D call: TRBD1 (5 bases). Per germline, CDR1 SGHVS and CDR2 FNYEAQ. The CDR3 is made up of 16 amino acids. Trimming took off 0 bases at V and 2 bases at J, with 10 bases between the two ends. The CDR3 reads CASSLALTGNTGELFF. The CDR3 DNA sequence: TGTGCCAGCAGCTTAGCGCTAACAGGCAACACCGGGGAGCTGTTTTTT.

The CDR3 here is CATSRDTRDGNSPLHF. CDR3 bases: TGTGCCACCAGCAGAGATACCAGGGACGGTAATTCACCCCTCCACTTT. The chain employs TRBV15 and TRBJ1-6; a possible D gene is TRBD1 (5 bases). This CDR3 has 16 residues. V was clipped by 0 bases and J by 6 bases, with 12 bases between them. Per germline, CDR1 LNHNV and CDR2 YYDKDF (reference sequence).

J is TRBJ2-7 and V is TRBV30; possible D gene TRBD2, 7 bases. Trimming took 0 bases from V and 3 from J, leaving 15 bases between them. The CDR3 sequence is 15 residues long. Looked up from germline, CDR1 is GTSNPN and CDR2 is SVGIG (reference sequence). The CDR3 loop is CAWSVGGEGGYEQYF. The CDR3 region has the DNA TGTGCCTGGAGTGTAGGGGGGGAGGGTGGCTACGAGCAGTACTTC.

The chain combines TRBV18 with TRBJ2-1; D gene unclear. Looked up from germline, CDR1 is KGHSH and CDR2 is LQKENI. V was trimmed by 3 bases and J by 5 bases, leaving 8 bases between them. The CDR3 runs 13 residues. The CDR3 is CASSPANDNEQFF. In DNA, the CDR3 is TGTGCCAGCTCACCGGCTAACGACAATGAGCAGTTCTTC.

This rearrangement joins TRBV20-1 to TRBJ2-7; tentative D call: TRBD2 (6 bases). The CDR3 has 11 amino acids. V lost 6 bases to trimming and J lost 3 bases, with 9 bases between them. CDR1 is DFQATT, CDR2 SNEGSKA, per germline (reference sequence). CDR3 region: CSAETSYEQYF. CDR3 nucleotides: TGCAGTGCCGAGACTAGCTACGAGCAGTACTTC.

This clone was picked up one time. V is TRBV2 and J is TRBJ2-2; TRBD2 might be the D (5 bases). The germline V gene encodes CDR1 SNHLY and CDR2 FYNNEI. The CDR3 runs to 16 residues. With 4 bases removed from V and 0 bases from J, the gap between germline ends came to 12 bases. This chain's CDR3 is CASSGVGGSNTGELFF. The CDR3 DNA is TGTGCCAGCAGTGGGGTTGGCGGGTCGAACACCGGGGAGCTGTTTTTT.

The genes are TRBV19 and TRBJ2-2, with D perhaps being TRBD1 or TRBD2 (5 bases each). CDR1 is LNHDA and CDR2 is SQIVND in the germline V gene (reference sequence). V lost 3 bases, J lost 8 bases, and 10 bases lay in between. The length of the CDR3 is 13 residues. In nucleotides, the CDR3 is TGTGCCAGTAGTATTCAGGGACGGGGGGAGCTGTTTTTT. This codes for CASSIQGRGELFF.

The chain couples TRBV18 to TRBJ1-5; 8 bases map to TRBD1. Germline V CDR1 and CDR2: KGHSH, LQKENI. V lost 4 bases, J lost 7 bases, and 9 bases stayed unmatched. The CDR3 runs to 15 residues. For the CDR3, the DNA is TGTGCCAGCTCACTAGGGGACAGGACGGGCCAGCCCCAGCATTTT. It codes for CASSLGDRTGQPQHF. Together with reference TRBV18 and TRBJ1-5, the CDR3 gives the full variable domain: NAGVMQNPRHLVRRRGQEARLRCSPMKGHSHVYWYRQLPEEGLKFMVYLQKENIIDESGMPKERFSAEFPKEGPSILRIQQVVRGDSAAYFCASSLGDRTGQPQHFGDGTRLSIL.

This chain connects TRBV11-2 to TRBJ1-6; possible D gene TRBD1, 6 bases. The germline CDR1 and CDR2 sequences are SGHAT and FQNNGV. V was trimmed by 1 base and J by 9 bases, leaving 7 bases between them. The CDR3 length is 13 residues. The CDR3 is CASSLAQGSPLHF. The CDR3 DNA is TGTGCCAGCAGCTTAGCACAGGGTTCACCCCTCCACTTT.

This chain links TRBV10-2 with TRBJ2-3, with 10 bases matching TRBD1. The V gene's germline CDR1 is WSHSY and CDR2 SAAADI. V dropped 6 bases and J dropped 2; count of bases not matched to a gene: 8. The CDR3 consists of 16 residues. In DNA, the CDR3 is TGCGCCAGCAGAGCCCCGGGACAGGGGAACACAGATACGCAGTATTTT. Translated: CASRAPGQGNTDTQYF.

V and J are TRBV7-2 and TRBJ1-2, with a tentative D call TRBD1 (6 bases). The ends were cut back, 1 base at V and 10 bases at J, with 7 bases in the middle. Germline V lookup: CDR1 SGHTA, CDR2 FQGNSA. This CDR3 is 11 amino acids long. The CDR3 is CASSLDRDYTF. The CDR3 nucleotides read TGTGCCAGCAGCTTAGACAGGGACTACACCTTC.

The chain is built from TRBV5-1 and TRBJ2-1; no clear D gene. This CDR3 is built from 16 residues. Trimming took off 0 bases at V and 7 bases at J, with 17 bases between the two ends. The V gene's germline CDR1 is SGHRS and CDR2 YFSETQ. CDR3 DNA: TGCGCCAGCAGCTTGGCGGTCTACCTTTTCGGAAATGAGCAGTTCTTC. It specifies CASSLAVYLFGNEQFF.

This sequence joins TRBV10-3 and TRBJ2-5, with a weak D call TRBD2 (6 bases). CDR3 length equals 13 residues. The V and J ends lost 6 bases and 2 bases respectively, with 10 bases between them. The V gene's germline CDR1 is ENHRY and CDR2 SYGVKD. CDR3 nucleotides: TGTGCCATCAGGAAGGGACTTCAAGAGACCCAGTACTTC. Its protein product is CAIRKGLQETQYF.

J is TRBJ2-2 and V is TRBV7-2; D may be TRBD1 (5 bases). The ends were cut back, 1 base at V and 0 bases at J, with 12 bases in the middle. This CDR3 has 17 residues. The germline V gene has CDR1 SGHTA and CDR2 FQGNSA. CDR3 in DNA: TGTGCCAGCAGCTTAGTTGATTCGACAGCGAACACCGGGGAGCTGTTTTTT. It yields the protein CASSLVDSTANTGELFF.

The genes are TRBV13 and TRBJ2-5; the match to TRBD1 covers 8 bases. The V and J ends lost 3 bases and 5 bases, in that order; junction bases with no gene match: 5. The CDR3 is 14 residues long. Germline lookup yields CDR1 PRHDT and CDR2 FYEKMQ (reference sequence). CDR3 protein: CASSFWTGRETQYF. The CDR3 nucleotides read TGTGCCAGCAGCTTCTGGACAGGGCGGGAGACCCAGTACTTC.

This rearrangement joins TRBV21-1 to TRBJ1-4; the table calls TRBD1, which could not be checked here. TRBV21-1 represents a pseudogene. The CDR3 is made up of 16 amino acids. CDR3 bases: TGTGCCAGCAGCTACCGACACGGACAGGGATGGGAAAAACTGTTTTTT. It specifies CASSYRHGQGWEKLFF.

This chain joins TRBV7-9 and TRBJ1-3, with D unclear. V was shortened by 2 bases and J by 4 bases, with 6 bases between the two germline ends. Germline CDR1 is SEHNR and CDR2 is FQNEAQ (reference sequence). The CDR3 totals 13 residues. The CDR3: CASSLMKGNTIYF. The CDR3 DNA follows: TGTGCCAGCAGCTTAATGAAGGGAAACACCATATATTTT. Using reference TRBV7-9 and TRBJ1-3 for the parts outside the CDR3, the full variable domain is DTGVSQNPRHKITKRGQNVTFRCDPISEHNRLYWYRQTLGQGPEFLTYFQNEAQLEKSRLLSDRFSAERPKGSFSTLEIQRTEQGDSAMYLCASSLMKGNTIYFGEGSWLTVV.

The CDR3 DNA follows: TGTGCTAGTGGTCTGCACAATGAGCAGTTCTTC. Protein product: CASGLHNEQFF. The chain joins TRBV12-5 to TRBJ2-1; no definite D call. Germline V CDR1 and CDR2: LGHNT, FRNRAP. CDR3 length: 11 residues. Trimming left V 5 bases short and J 5 bases short, with 4 bases between. The full variable domain, in which reference TRBV12-5 and TRBJ2-1 provide the parts outside the CDR3, is DARVTQTPRHKVTEMGQEVTMRCQPILGHNTVFWYRQTMMQGLELLAYFRNRAPLDDSGMPKDRFSAEMPDATLATLKIQPSEPRDSAVYFCASGLHNEQFFGPGTRLTVL.

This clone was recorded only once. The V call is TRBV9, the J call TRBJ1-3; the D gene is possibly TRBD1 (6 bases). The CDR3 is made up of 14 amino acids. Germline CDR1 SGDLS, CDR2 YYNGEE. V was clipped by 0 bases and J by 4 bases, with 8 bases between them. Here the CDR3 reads CASSVEGDGNTIYF. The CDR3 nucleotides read TGTGCCAGCAGCGTAGAGGGGGACGGAAACACCATATATTTT. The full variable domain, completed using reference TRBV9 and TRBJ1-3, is DSGVTQTPKHLITATGQRVTLRCSPRSGDLSVYWYQQSLDQGLQFLIQYYNGEERAKGNILERFSAQQFPDLHSELNLSSLELGDSALYFCASSVEGDGNTIYFGEGSWLTVV.